A single sample is the source of the 15 T cell receptor beta chains below, sequenced in a study of cytomegalovirus exposure and HLA in healthy donors. Amplification used 60 Vbeta primers and 13 Jbeta primers. Produced via immunoSEQ multiplex PCR; TCRdb's table is partial and in-frame only. The sample holds 150,000 or so clones, roughly 80% seen once. Sequencing was done on a sample of PBMCs. These receptor sequences come from a man aged 35 to 55 in good health and CMV-seropositive.

V is TRBV27 and J is TRBJ2-7; maybe TRBD2 (6 bases). V was pared by 5 bases and J by 1 base, with 18 bases between. Per the germline V gene, CDR1 is MNHEY and CDR2 is SMNVEV (reference sequence). The length of the CDR3 is 16 residues. The CDR3 DNA sequence: TGTGCCAGCAGTCCCCCGAGGTGGAGGGGATCCTACGAGCAGTACTTC. It yields the protein CASSPPRWRGSYEQYF.

V and J are TRBV6-1 and TRBJ2-2, with TRBD2 matching over 7 bases. The CDR3 length is 15 residues. The V segment lost 9 bases and the J segment 8 bases; nucleotides outside the gene matches: 15. CDR1 MNHNS and CDR2 SASEGT come from the germline V gene. In DNA, the CDR3 is TGTGCCAGTGGGGCGGGCGGGGGACTGCCGGGGGAGCTGTTTTTT. It codes for CASGAGGGLPGELFF.

This sequence joins TRBV10-1 and TRBJ2-2, with D perhaps matching TRBD2 (6 bases). V was cut by 3 bases and J by 1 base, with 9 bases left in between. Germline values: CDR1 WNHNN, CDR2 SYGVQD (reference sequence). This CDR3 comprises 15 residues. CDR3 loop: CASSDSSGNTGELFF. In DNA form, the CDR3 reads TGCGCCAGCAGTGATAGTAGCGGGAACACCGGGGAGCTGTTTTTT.

The chain employs TRBV5-1 and TRBJ2-5, with 12 bases fitting TRBD2. The CDR3 extends over 16 amino acids. Germline CDR1 is SGHRS and CDR2 is YFSETQ. The J segment lost 5 bases and the V segment lost 2 bases, leaving 7 bases of the junction unmatched. The CDR3 bases are TGCGCCAGCAGCTTTTCTAGCGGGAGGGCTGGGGAGACCCAGTACTTC. The encoded protein is CASSFSSGRAGETQYF. Supplemented by reference TRBV5-1 and TRBJ2-5, the full variable domain reads KAGVTQTPRYLIKTRGQQVTLSCSPISGHRSVSWYQQTPGQGLQFLFEYFSETQRNKGNFPGRFSGRQFSNSRSEMNVSTLELGDSALYLCASSFSSGRAGETQYFGPGTRLLVL.

The rearrangement links TRBV28 to TRBJ1-2; no clear D gene. Germline V gives CDR1 MDHEN, CDR2 SYDVKM. Trimming cost V 5 bases and J 2 bases, with 9 bases left between them. The CDR3 runs to 13 residues. The CDR3: CASSITANYGYTF. For the CDR3, the DNA is TGTGCCAGCAGTATTACAGCAAACTATGGCTACACCTTC.

This rearrangement joins TRBV6-1 to TRBJ2-1; 9 bases line up with TRBD2. Germline V gene data show CDR1 as MNHNS and CDR2 as SASEGT. Germline trimming cut 6 bases from V and 8 bases from J; bases unmatched to any gene: 11. The CDR3 is 15 residues long. The CDR3 DNA sequence: TGTGCCAGCAGCCCAGGTAGCGGGAGTCCGGATGAGCAGTTCTTC. Translating it yields CASSPGSGSPDEQFF.

The chain has TRBV19 and TRBJ1-5, with 10 bases matching TRBD1. Germline V gene sequence: CDR1 LNHDA, CDR2 SQIVND (reference sequence). The CDR3 is 15 amino acids. V shed 9 bases and J 5 bases; nucleotides not matched to a gene: 10. The CDR3 nucleotides are TGTGCCAGCCTTTCCGGGACAGGGGTCGATCAGCCCCAGCATTTT. Translated, it gives CASLSGTGVDQPQHF.

This chain uses TRBV4-1 with TRBJ2-7; 7 bases are shared with TRBD2. The CDR3 sequence is 15 residues long. V lost 0 bases to trimming and J lost 6 bases; unmatched junction nucleotides: 8. Germline V gives CDR1 MGHRA, CDR2 YSYEKL. The CDR3 nucleotides are TGCGCCAGCAGCCAAGATCGCGCGGGAGCCGGCGAGCAGTACTTC. It is translated as CASSQDRAGAGEQYF.

The chain couples TRBV5-1 to TRBJ2-2; 9 bases agree with TRBD2. After removal of 1 base from V and 4 bases from J, the junction contained 2 bases not matched to a gene. This CDR3 spans 15 amino acids. Germline CDR1 reads SGHRS; CDR2 reads YFSETQ. The CDR3 spells CASSLWREGTGELFF. Written as DNA, the CDR3 is TGCGCCAGCAGCTTGTGGCGGGAGGGCACCGGGGAGCTGTTTTTT.

In the case of this clone: Distinct nucleotide sequences in the sample also encode this CDR3. The chain employs TRBV12-5 and TRBJ2-1, with 10 bases matching TRBD2. The V segment lost 5 bases and the J segment 8 bases; nucleotides outside the gene matches: 12. This CDR3 is 16 amino acids long. Germline assignment: CDR1 LGHNT and CDR2 FRNRAP. CDR3 nucleotide sequence: TGTGCTAGTGGTCCGGAGACTAGCGGGTTTATCTATGAGCAGTTCTTC. This sequence encodes CASGPETSGFIYEQFF.

This chain joins TRBV6-5 and TRBJ1-1; TRBD1 matches 7 bases. CDR1 is MNHEY, CDR2 SVGAGI, per germline. The CDR3 runs 14 residues. J was trimmed by 7 bases and V by 5 bases; bases with no gene match: 10. CDR3 loop: CASSLRQGSSEAFF. The CDR3 DNA reads TGTGCCAGCAGTCTTCGACAGGGCAGTAGTGAAGCTTTCTTT.

The chain recombines TRBV9 with TRBJ2-3, with D perhaps matching TRBD1 (5 bases). V gave up 5 bases and J gave up 2 bases, with 12 bases separating them. In germline, CDR1 is SGDLS, CDR2 YYNGEE. The CDR3 length is 14 residues. DNA of the CDR3: TGTGCCAGCAGTGACAGTCCTTTCACAGATACGCAGTATTTT. Translated, it gives CASSDSPFTDTQYF.

V is TRBV6-5 and J is TRBJ2-2; 8 bases are shared with TRBD2. This CDR3 has 15 amino acids. In germline, CDR1 is MNHEY, CDR2 SVGAGI. The V gene end was trimmed by 6 bases and the J gene end by 5 bases; junction bases not matched to a gene: 8. The CDR3 sequence is CASRKRGRATGELFF. Here the CDR3 DNA reads TGTGCCAGCAGAAAGCGGGGGCGGGCGACCGGGGAGCTGTTTTTT.

This chain uses TRBV21-1 with TRBJ2-3; the table calls TRBD1, which could not be checked here. TRBV21-1 corresponds to a pseudogene. This CDR3 has 17 residues. CDR3 sequence reads: CASSCSGRQGETDTQYF. For the CDR3, the DNA is TGTGCCAGCAGCTGCTCAGGCAGGCAGGGGGAAACAGATACGCAGTATTTT.

The V gene is TRBV27, the J gene TRBJ2-7; 9 bases match TRBD1. This CDR3 spans 14 amino acids. Germline trimming cut 6 bases from V and 7 bases from J; bases unmatched to any gene: 10. The germline V gene has CDR1 MNHEY and CDR2 SMNVEV (reference sequence). This chain's CDR3 is CASSPDRGSEEQYF. CDR3 nucleotides: TGTGCCAGCAGCCCTGACAGGGGGTCAGAGGAGCAGTACTTC.